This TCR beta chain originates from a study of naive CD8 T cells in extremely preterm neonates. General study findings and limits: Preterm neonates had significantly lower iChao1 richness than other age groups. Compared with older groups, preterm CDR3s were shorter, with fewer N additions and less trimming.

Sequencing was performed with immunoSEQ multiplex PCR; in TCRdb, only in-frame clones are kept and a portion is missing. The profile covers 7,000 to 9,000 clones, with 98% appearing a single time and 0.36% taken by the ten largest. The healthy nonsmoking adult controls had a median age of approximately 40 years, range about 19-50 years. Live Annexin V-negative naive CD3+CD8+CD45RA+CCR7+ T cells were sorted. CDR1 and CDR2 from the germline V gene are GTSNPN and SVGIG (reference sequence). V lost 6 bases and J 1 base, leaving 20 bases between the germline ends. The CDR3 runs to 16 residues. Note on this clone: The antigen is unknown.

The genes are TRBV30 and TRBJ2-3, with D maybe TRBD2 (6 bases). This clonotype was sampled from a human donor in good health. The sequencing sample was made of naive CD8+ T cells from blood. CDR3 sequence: CACYDEFERGTDTQYF. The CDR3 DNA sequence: TGTGCCTGCTATGACGAATTCGAGCGGGGCACAGATACGCAGTATTTT.